The source of this T cell receptor (beta chain) is a study of shared clonotypes between healthy human individuals (dated by TCRdb to the early 2020s). The study in broad terms: A couple of women and a few men aged 18 to 49 years were included in the cohort. Blood TCR repertoires of a handful of healthy adults were deeply sequenced to estimate repertoire size and the extent of clonotype sharing between individuals. Different laboratories and diverse techniques were used to prepare libraries and sequence TCR repertoires, to increase sequencing depth and limit assay-specific biases. Per donor, leukapheresis produced somewhere between about 0.94 and 10 billion PBMCs. General conclusions and limits of the study: Sampling was restricted to blood, and TCR repertoires in tissues likely differ from the TCR repertoires found in blood. Because the study included a small number of donors, the genetic and exposure-history diversity represented was limited. Based on pairwise subsampling, the degree of clonotype sharing among donors was expected to be affected by sequencing depth.

Regarding this clone: Its antigen is not yet known. Base qualities were left out, and no much larger clone turns up one base away.

Trimming at the junction amounts to 2 bases on V and 4 bases on J, and the germline ends lie 17 bases apart. CDR1 is given as SGHAT and CDR2 as FQNNGV, both from the germline V gene. The CDR3 spans 16 residues, from the cysteine through the phenylalanine. Only the CDR3 region is kept as DNA, spanning 48 bases read in frame from base 1. Donors were healthy HIV-negative adults with no recently reported acute infections or vaccinations. Only Caucasian adults living in Nashville, Tennessee, USA were represented among the donors. For unsorted samples, 90 million or so PBMCs were counted, and genomic DNA was extracted using the QIAamp DNA Blood Mini kit. Blood was obtained by leukapheresis, after which PBMCs were separated by Ficoll-Histopaque density gradient centrifugation and cryopreserved in liquid nitrogen vapor phase. TCR CDR3 regions were amplified from genomic DNA by multiplex PCR using the deep immunoSEQ assay. For each cell subset, the extracted genomic DNA was distributed evenly across all wells of several immunoSEQ 96-well plates, and each plate served as one replicate. For unsorted PBMC, approximately 300 ng of genomic DNA, equivalent to about 30,000 T cell genomes, went into each replicate PCR. Unsorted PBMC genomic DNA was sequenced across ten immunoSEQ deep assay plates. Purified libraries were measured with a Qubit 3.0 fluorometer, size-checked on a Bioanalyzer 2100, and measured again with the KAPA Library Quantification kit. Every immunoSEQ 96-well plate was sequenced on a separate single-read 150-cycle Illumina NextSeq 550 flow cell. In the source study's methods: Because the immunoSEQ output held only junctional sequences and lacked quality scores, the filtering could not match the filtering applied to full-length reads. To assign V/J genes and CDR3, sequences were annotated against IMGT germline references using PyIR, a Python wrapper for IgBLAST v1.9. Reads with weak V/J assignments (E-value above 1e-6), missing CDR3, stop codons, out-of-frame junctions, or ambiguous translated residues were removed. V3J clonotypes were defined as sequences sharing an identical inferred V gene, J gene, and CDR3 amino acid sequence. To compute the percentage overlap between repertoires, the number of shared unique clonotypes was divided by the size of the smaller repertoire. Richness of each repertoire was evaluated using RTK rarefaction, the Chao1 estimator, and Recon v2.1 estimates of unobserved clonotypes. TCRdb took over this immuneACCESS table, retaining in-frame rearrangements with V and J assigned. Such tables are incomplete; in checked studies, under half of the missing clones stem from an unresolved V gene, and the remainder is unexplained. Clone size and the V and J calls come from that table; the DNA yielded D and trimming. In this sample the table shows 450,000 to 500,000 clones, roughly 85% of which occur a single time. The top ten clonotypes cover approximately 12% of the sample.

The source is a woman in her 40s in good health. Some clones in this sample may be carry-over from other donors' samples. The chain was built from TRBV11-2 and TRBJ2-5; the best D guess is TRBD2, with 6 bases matching. What was sequenced was PBMCs. Here the CDR3 is given as CASSLLVTSTTETQYF. At the DNA level, the sequence is TGTGCCAGCAGCTTATTAGTAACTAGCACTACAGAGACCCAGTACTTC.